This T cell receptor (beta chain) was profiled in a study of T cell changes during pregnancy in multiple sclerosis. Sequencing used immunoSEQ multiplex PCR; TCRdb keeps in-frame clones, though not all of them. The data contain around 110,000 clones, around 93% of them singletons. The V gene lost 1 base and the J gene lost 4 bases, with 11 bases spanning the gap. CDR1 is SGDLS and CDR2 is YYNGEE in the germline V gene. CDR3 size: 14 residues. The sequences come from peripheral blood, collected in the third trimester of pregnancy. V gene TRBV9 combines with J gene TRBJ1-1, with D possibly matching TRBD1 (5 bases). This clonotype originated in a female donor in good health, enrolled as a control in a pregnancy study. The DNA of the CDR3 is TGTGCCAGCAGCGTAAGCGGGGGGATCACTGAAGCTTTCTTT. It is translated as CASSVSGGITEAFF.